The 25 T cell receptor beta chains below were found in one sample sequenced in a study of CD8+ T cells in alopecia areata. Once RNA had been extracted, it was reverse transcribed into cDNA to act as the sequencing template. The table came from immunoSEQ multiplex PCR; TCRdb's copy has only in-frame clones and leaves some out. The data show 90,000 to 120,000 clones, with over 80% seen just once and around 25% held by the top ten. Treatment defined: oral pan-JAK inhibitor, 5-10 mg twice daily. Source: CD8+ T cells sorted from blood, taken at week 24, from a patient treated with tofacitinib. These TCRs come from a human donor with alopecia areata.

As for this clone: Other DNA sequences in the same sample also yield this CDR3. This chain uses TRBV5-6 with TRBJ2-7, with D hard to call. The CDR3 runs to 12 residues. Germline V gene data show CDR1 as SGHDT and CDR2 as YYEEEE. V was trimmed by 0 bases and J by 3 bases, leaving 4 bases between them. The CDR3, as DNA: TGTGCCAGCAGCTTGGAAAGCTACGAGCAGTACTTC. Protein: CASSLESYEQYF.

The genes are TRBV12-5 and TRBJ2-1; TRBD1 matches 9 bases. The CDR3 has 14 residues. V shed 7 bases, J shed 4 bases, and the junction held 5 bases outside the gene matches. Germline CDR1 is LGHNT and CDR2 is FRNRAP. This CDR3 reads CASAGTGQYNEQFF. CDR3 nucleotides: TGTGCTAGTGCCGGGACAGGGCAGTACAATGAGCAGTTCTTC.

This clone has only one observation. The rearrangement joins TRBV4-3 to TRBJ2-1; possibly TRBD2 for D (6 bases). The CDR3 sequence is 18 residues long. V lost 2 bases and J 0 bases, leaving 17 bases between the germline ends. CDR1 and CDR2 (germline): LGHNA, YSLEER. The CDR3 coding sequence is TGCGCCAGCAGCCAAACTTTGCAGCGGGTTAACTCCTACAATGAGCAGTTCTTC. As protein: CASSQTLQRVNSYNEQFF.

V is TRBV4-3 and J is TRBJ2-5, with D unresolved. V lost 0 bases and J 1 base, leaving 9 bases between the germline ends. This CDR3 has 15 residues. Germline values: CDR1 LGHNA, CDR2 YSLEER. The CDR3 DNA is TGCGCCAGCAGCCAAGATTGTCTTACCCAAGAGACCCAGTACTTC. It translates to CASSQDCLTQETQYF.

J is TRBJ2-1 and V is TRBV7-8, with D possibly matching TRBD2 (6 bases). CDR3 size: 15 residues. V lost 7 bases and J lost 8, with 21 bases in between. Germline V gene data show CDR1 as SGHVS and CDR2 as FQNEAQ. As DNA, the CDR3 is TGTGCCAGCATCCTAACAGCGACCGGAGGGGATGAGCAGTTCTTC. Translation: CASILTATGGDEQFF.

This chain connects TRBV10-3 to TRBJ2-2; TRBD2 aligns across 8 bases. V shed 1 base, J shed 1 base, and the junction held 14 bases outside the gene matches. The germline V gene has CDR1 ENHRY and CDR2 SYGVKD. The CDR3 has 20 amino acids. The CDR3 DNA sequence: TGTGCCATCAGTGAGTGGGCACGGAGTAGCGGGGCCATGAACACCGGGGAGCTGTTTTTT. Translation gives CAISEWARSSGAMNTGELFF.

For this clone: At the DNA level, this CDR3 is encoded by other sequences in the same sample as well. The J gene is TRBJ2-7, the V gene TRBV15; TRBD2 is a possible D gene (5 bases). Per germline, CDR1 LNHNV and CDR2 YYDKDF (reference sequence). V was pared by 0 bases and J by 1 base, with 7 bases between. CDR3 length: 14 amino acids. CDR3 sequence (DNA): TGTGCCACCAGCAGAGATCGGGGATCCTACGAGCAGTACTTC. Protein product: CATSRDRGSYEQYF.

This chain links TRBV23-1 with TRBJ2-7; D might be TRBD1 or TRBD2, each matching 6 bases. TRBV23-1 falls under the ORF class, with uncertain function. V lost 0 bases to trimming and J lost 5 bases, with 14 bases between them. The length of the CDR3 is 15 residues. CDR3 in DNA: TGCGCCAGCAGTCAATCCCAGGGGAGGAGAAACGAGCAGTACTTC. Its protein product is CASSQSQGRRNEQYF.

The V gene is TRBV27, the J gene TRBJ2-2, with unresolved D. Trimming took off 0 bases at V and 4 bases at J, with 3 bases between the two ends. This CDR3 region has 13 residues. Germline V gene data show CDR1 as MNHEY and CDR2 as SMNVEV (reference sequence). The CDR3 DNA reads TGTGCCAGCAGTTTATCACTCACCGGGGAGCTGTTTTTT. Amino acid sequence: CASSLSLTGELFF.

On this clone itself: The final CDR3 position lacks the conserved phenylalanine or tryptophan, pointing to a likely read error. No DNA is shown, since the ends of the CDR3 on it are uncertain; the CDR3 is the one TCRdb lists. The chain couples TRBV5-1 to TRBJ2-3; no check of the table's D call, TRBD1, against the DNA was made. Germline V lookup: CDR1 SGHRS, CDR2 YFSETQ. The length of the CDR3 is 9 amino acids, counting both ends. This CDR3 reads CASSLEQGS.

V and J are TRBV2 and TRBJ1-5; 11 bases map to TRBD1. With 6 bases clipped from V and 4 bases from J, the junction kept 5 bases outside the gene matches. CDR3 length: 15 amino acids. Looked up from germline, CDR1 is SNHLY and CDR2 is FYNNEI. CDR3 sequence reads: CASRHGQGANQPQHF. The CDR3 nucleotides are TGTGCCAGCAGACATGGACAGGGGGCTAATCAGCCCCAGCATTTT.

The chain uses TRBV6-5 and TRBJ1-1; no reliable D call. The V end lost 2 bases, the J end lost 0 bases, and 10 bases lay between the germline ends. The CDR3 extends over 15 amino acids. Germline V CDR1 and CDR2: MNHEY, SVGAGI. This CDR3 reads CASSYDSGLNTEAFF. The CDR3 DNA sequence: TGTGCCAGCAGTTACGACTCCGGGCTGAACACTGAAGCTTTCTTT.

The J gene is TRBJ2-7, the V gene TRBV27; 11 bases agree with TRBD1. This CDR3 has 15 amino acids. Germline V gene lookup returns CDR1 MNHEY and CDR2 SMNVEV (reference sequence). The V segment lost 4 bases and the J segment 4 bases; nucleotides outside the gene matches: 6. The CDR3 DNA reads TGTGCCAGCAGTTGGGGACAGGGGGTGAGGTACGAGCAGTACTTC. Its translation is CASSWGQGVRYEQYF.

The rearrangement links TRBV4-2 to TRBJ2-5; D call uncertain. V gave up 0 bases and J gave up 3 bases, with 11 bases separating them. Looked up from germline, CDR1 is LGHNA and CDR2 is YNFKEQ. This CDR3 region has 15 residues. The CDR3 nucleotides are TGTGCCAGCAGCCAAGAAAGTGTTAGCAAAGAGACCCAGTACTTC. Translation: CASSQESVSKETQYF.

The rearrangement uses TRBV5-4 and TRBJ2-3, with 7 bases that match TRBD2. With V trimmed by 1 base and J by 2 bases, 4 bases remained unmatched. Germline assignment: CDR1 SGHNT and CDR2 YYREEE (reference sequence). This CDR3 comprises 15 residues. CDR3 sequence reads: CASSLSAGVTDTQYF. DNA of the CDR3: TGTGCCAGCAGCTTGTCGGCGGGGGTCACAGATACGCAGTATTTT.

CDR3 protein: CASSGEEGRVSNQPQHF. The CDR3 DNA reads TGTGCCAGCAGTGGGGAGGAGGGAAGGGTCAGCAATCAGCCCCAGCATTTT. The chain has TRBV2 and TRBJ1-5; D remains unclear. The CDR3 loop spans 17 amino acids. Trimming stripped 4 bases from V and 1 base from J, with 17 bases between. Germline-derived CDR1 and CDR2 are SNHLY and FYNNEI.

The CDR3 is CATSRGQATGEQYF. The DNA of the CDR3 is TGTGCCACCAGCAGGGGACAGGCCACCGGCGAGCAGTACTTC. This rearrangement joins TRBV15 to TRBJ2-7; 8 bases line up with TRBD1. This CDR3 has 14 residues. Germline V gene data show CDR1 as LNHNV and CDR2 as YYDKDF (reference sequence). Trimming at V came to 3 bases and at J to 6 bases, leaving 7 bases not matched to a gene.

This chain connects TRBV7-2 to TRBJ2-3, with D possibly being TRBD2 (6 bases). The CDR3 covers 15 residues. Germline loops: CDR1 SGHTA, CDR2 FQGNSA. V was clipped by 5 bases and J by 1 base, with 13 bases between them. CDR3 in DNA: TGTGCCAGCAGCAGTGTGGGGGGAGGCACAGATACGCAGTATTTT. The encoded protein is CASSSVGGGTDTQYF.

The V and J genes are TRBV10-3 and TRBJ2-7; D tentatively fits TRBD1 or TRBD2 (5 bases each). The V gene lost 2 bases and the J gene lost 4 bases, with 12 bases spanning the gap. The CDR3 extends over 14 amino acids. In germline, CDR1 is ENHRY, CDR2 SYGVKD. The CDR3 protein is CAISEVGPPYEQYF. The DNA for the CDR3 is TGTGCCATCAGTGAGGTGGGACCGCCATACGAGCAGTACTTC.

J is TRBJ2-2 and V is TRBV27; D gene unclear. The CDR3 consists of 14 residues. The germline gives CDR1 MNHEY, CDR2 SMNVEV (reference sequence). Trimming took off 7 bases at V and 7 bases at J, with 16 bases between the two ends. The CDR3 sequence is CASNFMRGDGELFF. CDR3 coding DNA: TGTGCCAGCAATTTCATGAGAGGCGACGGGGAGCTGTTTTTT.

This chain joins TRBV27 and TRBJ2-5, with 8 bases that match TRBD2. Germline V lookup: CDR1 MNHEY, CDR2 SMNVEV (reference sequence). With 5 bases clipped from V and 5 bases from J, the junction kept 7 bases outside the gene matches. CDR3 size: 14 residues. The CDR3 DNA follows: TGTGCCAGCAGTCCCGCGGGGGGCCGTGAGACCCAGTACTTC. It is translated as CASSPAGGRETQYF.

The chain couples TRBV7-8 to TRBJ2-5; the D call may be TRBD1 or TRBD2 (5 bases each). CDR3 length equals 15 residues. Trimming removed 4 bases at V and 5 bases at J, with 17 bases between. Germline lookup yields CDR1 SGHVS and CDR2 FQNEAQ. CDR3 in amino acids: CASSSTGTDAETQYF. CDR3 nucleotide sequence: TGTGCCAGCAGCTCGACCGGGACCGACGCGGAGACCCAGTACTTC.

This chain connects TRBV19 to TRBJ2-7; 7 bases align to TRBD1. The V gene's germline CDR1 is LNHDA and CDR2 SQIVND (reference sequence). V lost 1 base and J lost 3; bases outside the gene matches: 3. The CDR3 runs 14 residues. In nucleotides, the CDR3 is TGTGCCAGTAGTATAGTACAGGGGAGCTACGAGCAGTACTTC. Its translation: CASSIVQGSYEQYF.

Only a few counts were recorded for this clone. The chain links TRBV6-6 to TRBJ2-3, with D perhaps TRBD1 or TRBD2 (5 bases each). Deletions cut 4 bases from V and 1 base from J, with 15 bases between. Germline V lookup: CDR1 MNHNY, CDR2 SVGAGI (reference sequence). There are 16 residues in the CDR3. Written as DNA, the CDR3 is TGTGCCAGCAGTTGGGACCGGGACGGAGGCACAGATACGCAGTATTTT. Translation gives CASSWDRDGGTDTQYF.

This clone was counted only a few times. CDR3 coding DNA: TGTGCCAGCACCGAGGACTACAATGAGCAGTTCTTC. Translation gives CASTEDYNEQFF. The chain links TRBV11-1 to TRBJ2-1, with D unclear. The CDR3 spans 12 residues. Germline values: CDR1 SGHAT, CDR2 FQDESV (reference sequence). V was trimmed by 7 bases and J by 3 bases, leaving 7 bases between them.